This is a list of T cell receptor beta chains from one sample in a study of blood T cells in healthy people across ages. TCRdb redid the calling of the 5' RACE reads with MiXCR, one entry per CDR3 protein. The sample yields about 1.8 million distinct CDR3 sequences, just under 50% seen once. Material for sequencing was blood. The source of these receptors is a woman aged 40-49 years in good health. The CDR3 runs from the conserved cysteine through the conserved F or W. D genes are given only for firm matches. Some rows have no size entry. The others give once, few or many, or a class for an expanded clone.

CDR3 DNA: TGTGCCAGCAGTTACCCACGGGAGGTGGGTGAGACCCAGTACTTC
CDR3 protein: CASSYPREVGETQYF
V gene: TRBV28
J gene: TRBJ2-5
D gene: TRBD2
clone size: few

CDR3 DNA: TGTGCCAGCAGCTTACCGGGACTTGAAGGGGAGCAGTTCTTC
CDR3 protein: CASSLPGLEGEQFF
V gene: TRBV7-2
J gene: TRBJ2-1
D gene: -
clone size: -

CDR3 DNA: TGTGCCAGCAGCCCTGAGGTAGCGGGGACCTACGAGCAGTACTTC
CDR3 protein: CASSPEVAGTYEQYF
V gene: TRBV12-3/TRBV12-4
J gene: TRBJ2-7
D gene: TRBD2
clone size: -

CDR3 DNA: TGTGCCAGCAGCCGCATAGCGGGTCCGCAGTATTTT
CDR3 protein: CASSRIAGPQYF
V gene: TRBV12-3/TRBV12-4
J gene: TRBJ2-3
D gene: TRBD2
clone size: few

CDR3 DNA: TGTGCCAGCAGTAGGTGGGGGGGCCGGGAGACCCAGTACTTC
CDR3 protein: CASSRWGGRETQYF
V gene: TRBV7-2
J gene: TRBJ2-5
D gene: -
clone size: -

CDR3 DNA: TGCGCCAGCAGCCAAGATTTTTGGACAGGGGCTACTCAAGAGACCCAGTACTTC
CDR3 protein: CASSQDFWTGATQETQYF
V gene: TRBV4-3
J gene: TRBJ2-5
D gene: TRBD1
clone size: few

CDR3 DNA: TGTGCCACCAGTGGCTCCGCCGGGGATACGCAGTATTTT
CDR3 protein: CATSGSAGDTQYF
V gene: TRBV24-1
J gene: TRBJ2-3
D gene: -
clone size: few

CDR3 DNA: TGTGCCAGCAGCGTAGAGGGGGGGGGCATGGATGAGCAGTTCTTC
CDR3 protein: CASSVEGGGMDEQFF
V gene: TRBV9
J gene: TRBJ2-1
D gene: -
clone size: -

CDR3 DNA: TGCAGTGCTAGACGGGCTAGCACAGATACGCAGTATTTT
CDR3 protein: CSARRASTDTQYF
V gene: TRBV20-1
J gene: TRBJ2-3
D gene: -
clone size: -

CDR3 DNA: TGTGCCAGTAGTGTCTCCGCTCTAGCGGGGCTATACAATGAGCAGTTCTTC
CDR3 protein: CASSVSALAGLYNEQFF
V gene: TRBV19
J gene: TRBJ2-1
D gene: TRBD2
clone size: -

CDR3 DNA: TGTGCCAGCCAGTCGAGGCCCCCGGGACAGGGTCGGGGTACGCAGTATTTT
CDR3 protein: CASQSRPPGQGRGTQYF
V gene: TRBV6-6
J gene: TRBJ2-3
D gene: TRBD1
clone size: -

CDR3 DNA: TGTGCCAGTAGTAATTCCCCAGGGTCCGCCGGGGAGCTGTTTTTT
CDR3 protein: CASSNSPGSAGELFF
V gene: TRBV19
J gene: TRBJ2-2
D gene: -
clone size: few

CDR3 DNA: TGCGCCAGCAGCCAAGATCTTGGCGGGGGATACTACAATGAGCAGTTCTTC
CDR3 protein: CASSQDLGGGYYNEQFF
V gene: TRBV4-3
J gene: TRBJ2-1
D gene: TRBD2
clone size: -

CDR3 DNA: TGCGCCAGCAGACAGGACCTTCTCTCTCAAGAGACCCAGTACTTC
CDR3 protein: CASRQDLLSQETQYF
V gene: TRBV10-2
J gene: TRBJ2-5
D gene: -
clone size: -

CDR3 DNA: TGCGCCAGCAGCCAAGTCTGGGGGCCCGATTACTCCTACAATGAGCAGTTCTTC
CDR3 protein: CASSQVWGPDYSYNEQFF
V gene: TRBV4-1
J gene: TRBJ2-1
D gene: -
clone size: few

CDR3 DNA: TGTGCCAGCAGTTACGGGGCCCCTTCGAATGAAAAACTGTTTTTT
CDR3 protein: CASSYGAPSNEKLFF
V gene: TRBV6-6
J gene: TRBJ1-4
D gene: -
clone size: -

CDR3 DNA: TGTGCCAGCTTGGACCATTCGCTATACGAGCAGTACTTC
CDR3 protein: CASLDHSLYEQYF
V gene: TRBV28
J gene: TRBJ2-7
D gene: -
clone size: few

CDR3 DNA: TGTGCCAGCAGCAACCGGCCCCCCGGAGGGGCCCAGTACTTC
CDR3 protein: CASSNRPPGGAQYF
V gene: TRBV13
J gene: TRBJ2-5
D gene: -
clone size: -

CDR3 DNA: TGTGCCAGCAGTTTTGGGGGGGGTGGCCAGTACTTC
CDR3 protein: CASSFGGGGQYF
V gene: TRBV12-3/TRBV12-4
J gene: TRBJ2-7
D gene: TRBD2
clone size: -

CDR3 DNA: TGTGCCAGCAGCCCCCAAGGATACAATCAGCCCCAGCATTTT
CDR3 protein: CASSPQGYNQPQHF
V gene: TRBV16
J gene: TRBJ1-5
D gene: -
clone size: -

CDR3 DNA: TGTGCCAGCAGCTTGGTGGGACTGGAGAACACTGAAGCTTTCTTT
CDR3 protein: CASSLVGLENTEAFF
V gene: TRBV5-6
J gene: TRBJ1-1
D gene: -
clone size: once

CDR3 DNA: TGTGCCAGCAGTCTGGACCGGCTTGGATCACCCCTCCACTTT
CDR3 protein: CASSLDRLGSPLHF
V gene: TRBV27
J gene: TRBJ1-6
D gene: -
clone size: -

CDR3 DNA: TGCGCCAGCAGCCAGGCCCCAGGGCACTACGAGCAGTACTTC
CDR3 protein: CASSQAPGHYEQYF
V gene: TRBV4-3
J gene: TRBJ2-7
D gene: -
clone size: -

CDR3 DNA: TGTGCCAGCAGCTTAGTCCCCGCAGCGGGGGGCAATGAGCAGTTCTTC
CDR3 protein: CASSLVPAAGGNEQFF
V gene: TRBV11-3
J gene: TRBJ2-1
D gene: TRBD2
clone size: -

CDR3 DNA: TGTGCCAGCAGTTTATCTCCCCTTTCAGGGGGATACGAGCAGTACTTC
CDR3 protein: CASSLSPLSGGYEQYF
V gene: TRBV27
J gene: TRBJ2-7
D gene: TRBD1
clone size: few

CDR3 DNA: TGTGCCAGCAGCTTAAGAGGGACAGGGAGAGAACAAGAGACCCAGTACTTC
CDR3 protein: CASSLRGTGREQETQYF
V gene: TRBV7-9
J gene: TRBJ2-5
D gene: TRBD1
clone size: few

CDR3 DNA: TGTGCCAGCAGTTATAATGAGGTCACTGAAGCTTTCTTT
CDR3 protein: CASSYNEVTEAFF
V gene: TRBV7-3
J gene: TRBJ1-1
D gene: -
clone size: -

CDR3 DNA: TGCAGTGCTAGACGGGTAGCGGGGGGGCGAGATACGCAGTATTTT
CDR3 protein: CSARRVAGGRDTQYF
V gene: TRBV20-1
J gene: TRBJ2-3
D gene: TRBD2
clone size: -

CDR3 DNA: TGTGCCAGCAGCGTAGCTCCAGGGGGTGACGAAAAACTGTTTTTT
CDR3 protein: CASSVAPGGDEKLFF
V gene: TRBV9
J gene: TRBJ1-4
D gene: TRBD1
clone size: -

CDR3 DNA: TGTGCCAGCAGCTCAGTCTCCAATGAGCAGTTCTTC
CDR3 protein: CASSSVSNEQFF
V gene: TRBV11-2
J gene: TRBJ2-1
D gene: -
clone size: few

CDR3 DNA: TGTGCCAGCAGCTCCCCCCGGGAGACCTTGAACTATGGCTACACCTTC
CDR3 protein: CASSSPRETLNYGYTF
V gene: TRBV5-4
J gene: TRBJ1-2
D gene: -
clone size: few

CDR3 DNA: TGTGCCAGCAGCTTAGATTCGTTCATAGCAGGGGGCCGACTAAGCACAGATACGCAGTATTTT
CDR3 protein: CASSLDSFIAGGRLSTDTQYF
V gene: TRBV11-2
J gene: TRBJ2-3
D gene: TRBD1
clone size: -

CDR3 DNA: TGCAGTGCTAGAGATCCTAGTAAGGACAATGAGCAGTTCTTC
CDR3 protein: CSARDPSKDNEQFF
V gene: TRBV20-1
J gene: TRBJ2-1
D gene: -
clone size: -